The subject of this entry is one TCR beta chain. TCRdb re-called the 5' RACE reads, yielding one record per CDR3 amino acid sequence without DNA. This listing includes about 180,000 distinct CDR3 sequences. These data come from a study of T cells expressing NK-cell markers. The CDR3 is made up of 14 amino acids. This TCR derives from a woman aged 18 to 75 in good health. The chain recombines TRBV12-3 or TRBV12-4 with TRBJ2-3. The sequenced sample was blood T cells: a sorted CD56 or NKG2C T cell subset, CD4+ or CD8+ T cells, or bulk PBMC T cells (not recorded which). The CDR3 is CASSLGPSTDTQYF.